The table lists the clone carrying this T cell receptor (beta chain) with a few counts. What it binds is not known. V lost 6 bases, J lost 4 bases, and 14 bases stayed unmatched. This CDR3 contains 16 residues. Germline values: CDR1 SGHRS, CDR2 YFSETQ. TCRdb fed the 5' RACE reads into MiXCR, producing one record per CDR3 protein. Among about 390,000 distinct CDR3 sequences listed, roughly 9% were seen once. This record belongs to a study of identical twins. Whole-study results and caveats: In beta out-of-frame sequences, the excess sharing between twins was weaker. Within cord blood, abundant beta clonotypes carried fewer insertions, but memory repertoires showed no such trend.

The sequenced sample was naive T cells sorted from blood. This sequence originates from a woman aged 45 to 65 in good health. The chain joins TRBV5-1 to TRBJ2-5, with 8 bases identical to TRBD1. The CDR3 here is CASTLQPQGAGETQYF. DNA for the CDR3: TGCGCCAGCACCCTCCAGCCCCAGGGGGCGGGAGAGACCCAGTACTTC.